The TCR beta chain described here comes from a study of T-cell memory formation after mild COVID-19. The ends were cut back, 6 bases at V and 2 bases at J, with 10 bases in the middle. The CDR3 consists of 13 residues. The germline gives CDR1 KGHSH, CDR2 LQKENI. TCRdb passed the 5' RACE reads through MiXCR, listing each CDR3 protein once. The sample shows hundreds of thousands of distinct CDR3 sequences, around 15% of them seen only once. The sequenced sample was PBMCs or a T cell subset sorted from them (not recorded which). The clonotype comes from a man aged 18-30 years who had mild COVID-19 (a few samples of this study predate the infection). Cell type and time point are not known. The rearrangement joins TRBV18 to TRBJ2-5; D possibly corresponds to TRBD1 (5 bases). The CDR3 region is CASSQDIQETQYF. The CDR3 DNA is TGTGCCAGCTCCCAGGACATTCAAGAGACCCAGTACTTC.